This T cell receptor (beta chain) stems from a study of blood T cell repertoires in COVID-19 (dated by TCRdb to about 2020). At the level of the whole study: The collaborator samples originated in the United States, Italy and Spain and spanned the acute and convalescent phases of COVID-19. The material from the prospective study consisted of cDNA or gDNA derived from T cells, B-cell-depleted T cells, or PBMCs. Deeply sampled blood TCRbeta repertoires from subjects exposed to, actively infected with, or recovered from COVID-19 were included in the dataset. A freely available public database, intended as a resource for researchers studying the immune response to SARS-CoV-2, is where the repertoires were released. The samples were drawn from two sources: the first 160 participants of the ongoing ImmuneRACE study, and fewer than 1,500 subjects contributed by 6 global collaborators. Sample metadata almost always included a de-identified subject ID, COVID-19 status, age in years and sex. HLA class I and class II types, where available, came from metadata supplied by the sample provider rather than from assay-based typing. Results and caveats for the whole study, not just this receptor: How much clinical and demographic metadata was included differed by source and by participant, and the metadata was provided uncurated.

Concerning this clone: Its recognized antigen is unknown. Base qualities are not provided; no much larger clone lies one nucleotide away.

V ends up 0 bases short and J 7 bases short, with an unmatched junction base count of 5. The CDR3 has 15 amino acids, counting the end cysteine and phenylalanine. CDR3 DNA is the only sequence kept; it has 45 bases, read in frame from the first base. According to the germline V gene, CDR1 reads SGDLS and CDR2 reads YYNGEE. The immunoSEQ Assay, a bias-controlled multiplex PCR, was used to amplify TCRbeta CDR3 regions from genomic DNA. The study's processing was this. The number of nucleated cells in each sample was estimated by amplification of reference gene primers within the assay. Sequence reads were collapsed and filtered to measure the absolute abundance of every unique TCRbeta CDR3 rearrangement. For each sample, productive Simpson clonality was calculated as the square root of Simpson's diversity index across productive rearrangements. Drawn from immuneACCESS, this table holds only the in-frame rearrangements with V and J called that TCRdb kept. Clones are partly lost; checked studies trace under half to an unresolved V gene and leave the rest unexplained. That table supplies the V and J calls and clone size; D and trimming were determined from the DNA. The sample includes hundreds of thousands of clones, with 88% observed a single time. Roughly 14% of the sample comes from the top ten.

Participants in the prospective study were enrolled through a virtual design, were aged about 18 to 100 years, and lived in roughly 26 United States geographic areas. To assign participants to cohorts, the prospective study relied on clinical history that participants themselves reported in a screening survey and a study questionnaire. Mobile phlebotomists in the prospective study collected whole blood, serum and a nasopharyngeal or oropharyngeal swab from every participant. Over a roughly 2-month period, participants in the prospective study had the option of providing additional blood draws and questionnaires. Before DNA extraction, blood samples from the prospective study were shipped at room temperature or frozen.

The origin of this receptor is a woman aged 45-59 years with acute COVID-19. Sequenced: PBMCs or T cells enriched from blood (not recorded which). The V gene is TRBV9 and the J gene is TRBJ2-7, with 12 bases in between that match TRBD2. The nucleotides read TGTGCCAGCAGCGTAGAGACTAGCGGGAGTGGGGAGCAGTACTTC. It specifies CASSVETSGSGEQYF.